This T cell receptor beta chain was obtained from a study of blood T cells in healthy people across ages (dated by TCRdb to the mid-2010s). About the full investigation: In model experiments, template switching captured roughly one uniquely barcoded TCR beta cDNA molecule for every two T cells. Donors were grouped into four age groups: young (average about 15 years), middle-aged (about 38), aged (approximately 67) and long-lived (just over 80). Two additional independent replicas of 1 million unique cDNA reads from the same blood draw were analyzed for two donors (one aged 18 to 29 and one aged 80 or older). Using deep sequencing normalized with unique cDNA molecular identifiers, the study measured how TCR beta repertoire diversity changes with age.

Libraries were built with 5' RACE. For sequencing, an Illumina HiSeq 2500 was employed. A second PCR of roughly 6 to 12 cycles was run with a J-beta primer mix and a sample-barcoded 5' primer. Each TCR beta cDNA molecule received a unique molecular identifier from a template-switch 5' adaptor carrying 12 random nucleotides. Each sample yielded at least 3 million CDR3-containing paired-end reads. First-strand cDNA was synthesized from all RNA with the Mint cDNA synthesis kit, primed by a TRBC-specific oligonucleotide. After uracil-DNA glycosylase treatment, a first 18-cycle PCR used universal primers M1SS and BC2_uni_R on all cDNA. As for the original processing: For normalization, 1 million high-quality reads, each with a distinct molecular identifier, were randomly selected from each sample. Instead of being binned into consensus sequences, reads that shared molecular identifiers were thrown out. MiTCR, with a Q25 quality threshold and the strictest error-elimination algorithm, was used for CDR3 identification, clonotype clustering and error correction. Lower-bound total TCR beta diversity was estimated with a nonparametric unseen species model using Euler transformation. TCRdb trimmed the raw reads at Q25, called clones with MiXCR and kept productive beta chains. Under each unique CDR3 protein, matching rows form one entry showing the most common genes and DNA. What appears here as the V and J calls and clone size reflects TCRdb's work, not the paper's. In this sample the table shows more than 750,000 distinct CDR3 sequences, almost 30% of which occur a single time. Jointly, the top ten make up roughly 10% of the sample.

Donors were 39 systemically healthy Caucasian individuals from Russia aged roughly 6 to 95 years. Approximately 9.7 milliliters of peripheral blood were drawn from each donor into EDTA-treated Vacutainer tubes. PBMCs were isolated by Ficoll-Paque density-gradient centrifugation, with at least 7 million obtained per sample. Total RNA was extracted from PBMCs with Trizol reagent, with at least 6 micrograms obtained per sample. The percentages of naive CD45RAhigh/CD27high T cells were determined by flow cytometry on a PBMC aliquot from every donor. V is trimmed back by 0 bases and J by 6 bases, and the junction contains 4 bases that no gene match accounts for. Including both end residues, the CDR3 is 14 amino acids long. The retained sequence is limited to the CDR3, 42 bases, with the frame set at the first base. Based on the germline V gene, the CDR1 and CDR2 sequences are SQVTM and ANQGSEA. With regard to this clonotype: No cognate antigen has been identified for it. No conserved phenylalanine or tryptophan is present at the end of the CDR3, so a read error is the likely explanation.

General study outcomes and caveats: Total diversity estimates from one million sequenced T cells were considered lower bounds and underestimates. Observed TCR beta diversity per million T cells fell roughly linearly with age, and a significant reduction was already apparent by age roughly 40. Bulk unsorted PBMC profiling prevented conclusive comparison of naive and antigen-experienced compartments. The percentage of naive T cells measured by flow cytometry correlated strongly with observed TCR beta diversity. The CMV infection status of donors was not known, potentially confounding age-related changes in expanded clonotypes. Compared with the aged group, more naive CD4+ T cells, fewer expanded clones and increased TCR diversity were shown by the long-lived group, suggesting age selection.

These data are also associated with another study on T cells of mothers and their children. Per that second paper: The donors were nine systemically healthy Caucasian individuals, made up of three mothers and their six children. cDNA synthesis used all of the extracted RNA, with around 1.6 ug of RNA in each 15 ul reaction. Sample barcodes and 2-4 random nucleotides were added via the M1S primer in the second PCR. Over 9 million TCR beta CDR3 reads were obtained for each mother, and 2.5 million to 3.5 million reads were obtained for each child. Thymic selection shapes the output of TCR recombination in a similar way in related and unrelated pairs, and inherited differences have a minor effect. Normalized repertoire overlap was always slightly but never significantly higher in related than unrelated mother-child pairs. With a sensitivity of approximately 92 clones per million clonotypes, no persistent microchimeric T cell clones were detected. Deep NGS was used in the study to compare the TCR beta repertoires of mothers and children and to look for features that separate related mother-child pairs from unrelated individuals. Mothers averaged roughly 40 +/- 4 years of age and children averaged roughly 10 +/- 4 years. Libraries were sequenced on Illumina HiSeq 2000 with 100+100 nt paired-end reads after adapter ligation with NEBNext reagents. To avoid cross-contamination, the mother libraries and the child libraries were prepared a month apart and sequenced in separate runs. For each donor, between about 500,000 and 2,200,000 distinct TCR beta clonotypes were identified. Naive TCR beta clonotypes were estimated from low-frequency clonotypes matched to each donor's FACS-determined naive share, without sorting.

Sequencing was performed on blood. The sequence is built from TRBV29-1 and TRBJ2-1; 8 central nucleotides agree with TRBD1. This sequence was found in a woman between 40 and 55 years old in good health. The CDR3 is CSVEDPTGVNEQFL. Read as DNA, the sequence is TGCAGCGTTGAAGACCCGACAGGGGTCAATGAGCAGTTCTTA.